The source of this T cell receptor (beta chain) is a study of T cells in Graves' hyperthyroidism and ophthalmopathy (dated by TCRdb to the late 2010s). As for the study more broadly: Peripheral blood was collected at initial diagnosis, before any treatment. For training and testing, the 100 patients in the discovery cohort were randomly divided in a 7:3 ratio. A discovery cohort of about a hundred patients, about 44 with Graves' ophthalmopathy and 55 to 60 with stable Graves' hyperthyroidism, was used to find distinguishing TCR V-J signatures. Prospective prediction of ophthalmopathy was tested in an independent validation cohort consisting of 18 to 20 hyperthyroidism patients and approximately 16 patients who later progressed to ophthalmopathy. Thyroid tissue and blood T-cell repertoires from six Graves' hyperthyroidism patients were also compared in the study. The paper describes TCR Vbeta CDR3 sequencing of more than 120 peripheral blood samples, made up of about 41 ophthalmopathy patients, more than 70 hyperthyroidism patients and some 17 progressor patients. After sampling, hyperthyroidism patients received methimazole starting at 30 mg daily, and ophthalmopathy patients received high-dose intravenous methylprednisolone. On the study overall, not on this receptor specifically: Most expanded thyroid clonotypes (frequency above 0.001) were also found in blood, which suggests that blood repertoires may mirror thyroid immune responses. A model built on a 13 V-J signature distinguished ophthalmopathy from stable hyperthyroidism, reaching 85% to 90% sensitivity and about 81% specificity in cross-validation and 80%/75% in testing. In validation, the model predicted progression to ophthalmopathy with about 71% sensitivity and approximately 78% specificity, a median of about 6 months before onset. No statistical method was used to set the sample size in advance, and investigators knew the group allocation.

Counted from cysteine to phenylalanine, this CDR3 has 16 amino acids. This entry keeps only the CDR3 DNA: 48 bases, framed from base 1. Compared with germline, V lacks 4 bases and J lacks 1 base; bases without a gene match: 3. The germline V gene provides CDR1 SGHTA and CDR2 FQGNSA. Ophthalmopathy patients had moderately to severely active disease, Clinical Activity Score of at least 3, NOSPECS grade of at least 4, and duration under 3 months. The study excluded patients with uncontrolled infections, other autoimmune diseases, pregnancy or lactation. Clinical symptoms, serum thyroxine and TRAb, thyroid ultrasound, and orbital computed tomography formed the basis for the diagnoses. Ficoll-Paque density gradient centrifugation was used to isolate PBMCs from approximately 10 ml of fresh peripheral blood. Trizol reagent was used to extract total RNA, and RNA quality was then checked on an Agilent 2100 Bioanalyzer.

Amplification of TCR beta CDR3 regions was carried out from RNA transcripts. A first-round RT-PCR of the TCR CDR3 used the HTBI primer set with the Qiagen OneStep RT-PCR kit. Libraries were constructed in a second round of multiplex PCR, after which size selection and purification were carried out. Paired-end sequencing of the libraries was performed with 100 bp reads on an Illumina HiSeq2000. As for the authors' bioinformatics: Raw data were processed with SOAPnuke, discarding reads with adapters, uncalled bases, mean Phred below 15, or no exact constant-primer or identifier match. High-quality paired reads were merged with COPE v1.2.5, and unique nucleotide sequences were defined as clonotypes. Clonotypes were aligned to IMGT TRBV, TRBD and TRBJ reference segments using MiTCR v1.1. The analysis included only V-J combinations with a frequency above 0.0001, which together covered 99.2% of the repertoires. The TCS score was defined as F50 (clonal expansion) divided by E x V (chaos), with BLOSUM62-based TCRdist calculated between CDR3 peptides within each V-J. Welch's t-statistics and random forest reduced 514 V-J features to about 12, which were used in a naive Bayes classifier (R e1071). In-frame beta chains were kept once TCRdb had trimmed the public reads at Q25 with fastp and called clones with MiXCR. Identical CDR3 proteins give one entry, which carries the most common genes and DNA. The V and J calls reflect TCRdb's pipeline rather than the authors' work. The sample records around 490,000 distinct CDR3 sequences, less than 20% of which are singletons. The top ten constitute 47% of the sample.

This clonotype was seen many times. Its antigen remains undetermined. Base qualities are missing; no much larger clone stands one base away. Source material: blood. Rearrangement joined TRBV7-2 to TRBJ2-3; the junction holds 12 bases that match TRBD2. This TCR derives from a man aged 40-50 years with Graves' ophthalmopathy. The DNA sequence is given as TGTGCCAGCAGCTCGCGACTAGCGGGGGGCACAGATACGCAGTATTTT. This codes for CASSSRLAGGTDTQYF.